This note documents a single T cell receptor (beta chain) sequence. Its antigen remains unidentified. Donors were nominally healthy when sampled, though unrecorded immune exposures were likely. The sample belongs to a study of cytomegalovirus exposure and HLA in healthy donors. A multiplex PCR was run with 60 Vbeta primers and 13 Jbeta primers. Authors' processing steps: In a later analysis, 10 million to 11 million of 60 million to 80 million unique beta chains occurred in at least two donors. The repertoire was sequenced with immunoSEQ multiplex PCR; TCRdb's copy has only in-frame clones and lacks some. The D gene and trimming were derived from the DNA, and the V and J assignments and clone size from that table. The table records 130,000 or so clones, 8% to 9.5% of them present only once. The study's findings and limits: One cluster of highly shared sequence variants probably arose as a sequencing artifact.

The sequence derives from a man aged 35 to 55 in good health and CMV-seronegative. Sample: PBMCs.

The CDR3 nucleotides are TGTGCCAGCAGCCAAGATAAGAGAGCTAACTATGGCTACACCTTC. As protein: CASSQDKRANYGYTF. V is TRBV4-2 and J is TRBJ1-2; no firm D call. The CDR3 extends over 15 amino acids. V was shortened by 0 bases and J by 0 bases, with 8 bases between the two germline ends. CDR1 and CDR2 (germline): LGHNA, YNFKEQ.